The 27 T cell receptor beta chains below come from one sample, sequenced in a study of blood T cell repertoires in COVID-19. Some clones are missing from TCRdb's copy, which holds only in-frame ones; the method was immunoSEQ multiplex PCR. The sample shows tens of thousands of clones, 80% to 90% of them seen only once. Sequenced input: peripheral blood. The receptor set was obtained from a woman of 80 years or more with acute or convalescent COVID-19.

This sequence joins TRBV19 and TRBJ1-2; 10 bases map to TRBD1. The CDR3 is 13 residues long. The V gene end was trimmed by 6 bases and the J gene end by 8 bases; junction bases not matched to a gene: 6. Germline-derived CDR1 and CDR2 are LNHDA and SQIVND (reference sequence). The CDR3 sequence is CASREDRGSGYTF. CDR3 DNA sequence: TGTGCCAGTAGGGAGGACAGGGGGAGCGGCTACACCTTC.

The CDR3 sequence is CASSVVGTGSYEQYF. CDR3 nucleotides: TGTGCCAGCAGCGTGGTCGGGACTGGCTCCTACGAGCAGTACTTC. V and J are TRBV5-8 and TRBJ2-7; possible D gene TRBD2, 6 bases. V lost 4 bases, J lost 0 bases, and 14 bases lay in between. This CDR3 has 15 amino acids. Germline CDR1 is SGHTS and CDR2 is YDEGEE.

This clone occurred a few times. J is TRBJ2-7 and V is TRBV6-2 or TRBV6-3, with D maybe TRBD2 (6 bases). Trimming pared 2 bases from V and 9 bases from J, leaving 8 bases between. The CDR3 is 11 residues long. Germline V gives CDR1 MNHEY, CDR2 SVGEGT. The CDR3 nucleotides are TGTGCCAGCAGTTACCTGGGGGGGCAGTACTTC. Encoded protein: CASSYLGGQYF.

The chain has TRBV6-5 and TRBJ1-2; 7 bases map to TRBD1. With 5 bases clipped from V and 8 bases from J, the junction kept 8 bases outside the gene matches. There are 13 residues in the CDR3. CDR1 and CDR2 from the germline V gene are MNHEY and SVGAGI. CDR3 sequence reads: CASSPTGPWGYTF. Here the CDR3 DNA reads TGTGCCAGCAGTCCGACAGGGCCTTGGGGCTACACCTTC.

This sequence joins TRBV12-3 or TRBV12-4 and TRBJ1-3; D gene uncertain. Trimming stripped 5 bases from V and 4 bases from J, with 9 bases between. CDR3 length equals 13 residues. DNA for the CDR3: TGTGCCAGCAGTGGAGCAGCGGGAAACACCATATATTTT. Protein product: CASSGAAGNTIYF.

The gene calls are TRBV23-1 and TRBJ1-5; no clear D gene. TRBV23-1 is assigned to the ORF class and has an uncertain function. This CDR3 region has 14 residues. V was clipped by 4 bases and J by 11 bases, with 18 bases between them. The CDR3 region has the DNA TGCGCCAGCAGTCTACCCAGCGGGGTATGGACCCAGCATTTT. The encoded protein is CASSLPSGVWTQHF.

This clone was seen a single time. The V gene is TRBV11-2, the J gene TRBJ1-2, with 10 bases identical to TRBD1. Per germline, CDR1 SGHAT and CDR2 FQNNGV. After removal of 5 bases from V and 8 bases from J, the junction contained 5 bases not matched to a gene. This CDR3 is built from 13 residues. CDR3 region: CASSVGTGDGYTF. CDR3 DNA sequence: TGTGCCAGCAGCGTAGGGACAGGGGACGGCTACACCTTC. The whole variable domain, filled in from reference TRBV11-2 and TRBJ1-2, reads EAGVAQSPRYKIIEKRQSVAFWCNPISGHATLYWYQQILGQGPKLLIQFQNNGVVDDSQLPKDRFSAERLKGVDSTLKIQPAKLEDSAVYLCASSVGTGDGYTFGSGTRLTVV.

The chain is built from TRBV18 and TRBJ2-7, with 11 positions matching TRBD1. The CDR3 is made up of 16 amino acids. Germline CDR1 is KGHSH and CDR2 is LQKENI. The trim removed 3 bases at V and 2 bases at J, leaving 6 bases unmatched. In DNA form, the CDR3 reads TGTGCCAGCTCACCCGGACAGGGGGCATCAACCTACGAGCAGTACTTC. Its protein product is CASSPGQGASTYEQYF. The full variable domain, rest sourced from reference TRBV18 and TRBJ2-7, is NAGVMQNPRHLVRRRGQEARLRCSPMKGHSHVYWYRQLPEEGLKFMVYLQKENIIDESGMPKERFSAEFPKEGPSILRIQQVVRGDSAAYFCASSPGQGASTYEQYFGPGTRLTVT.

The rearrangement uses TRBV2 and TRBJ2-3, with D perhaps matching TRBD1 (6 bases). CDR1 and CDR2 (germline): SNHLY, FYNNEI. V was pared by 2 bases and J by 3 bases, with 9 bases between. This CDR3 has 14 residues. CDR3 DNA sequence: TGTGCCAGCAGTGAACCGACAGGTACAGATACGCAGTATTTT. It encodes CASSEPTGTDTQYF.

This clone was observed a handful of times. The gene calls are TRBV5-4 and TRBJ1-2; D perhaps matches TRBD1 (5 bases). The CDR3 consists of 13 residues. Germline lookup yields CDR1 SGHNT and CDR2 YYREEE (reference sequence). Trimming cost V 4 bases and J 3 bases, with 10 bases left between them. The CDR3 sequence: CASSRGLDYGYTF. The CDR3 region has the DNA TGTGCCAGCAGCAGGGGCCTCGACTATGGCTACACCTTC.

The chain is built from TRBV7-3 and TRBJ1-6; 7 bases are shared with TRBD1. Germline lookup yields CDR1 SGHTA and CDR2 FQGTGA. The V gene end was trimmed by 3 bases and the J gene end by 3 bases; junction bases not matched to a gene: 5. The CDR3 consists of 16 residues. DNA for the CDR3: TGTGCCAGCAGCTTTTCGGGGGACAGCTATAATTCACCCCTCCACTTT. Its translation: CASSFSGDSYNSPLHF.

This CDR3 is CASSPGQESGYTF. The CDR3 DNA sequence: TGTGCCAGCTCACCGGGACAGGAGAGTGGCTACACCTTC. The rearrangement links TRBV18 to TRBJ1-2, with 8 nucleotides matching TRBD1. Germline trimming cut 3 bases from V and 7 bases from J; bases unmatched to any gene: 4. Per germline, CDR1 KGHSH and CDR2 LQKENI. The CDR3 totals 13 residues. The full variable domain, with the rest looked up from reference TRBV18 and TRBJ1-2, is NAGVMQNPRHLVRRRGQEARLRCSPMKGHSHVYWYRQLPEEGLKFMVYLQKENIIDESGMPKERFSAEFPKEGPSILRIQQVVRGDSAAYFCASSPGQESGYTFGSGTRLTVV.

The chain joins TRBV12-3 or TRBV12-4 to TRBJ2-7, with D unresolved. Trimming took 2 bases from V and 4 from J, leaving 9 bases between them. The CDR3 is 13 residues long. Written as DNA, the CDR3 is TGTGCCAGCAGTTTACTCCCGGGTTACGAGCAGTACTTC. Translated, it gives CASSLLPGYEQYF.

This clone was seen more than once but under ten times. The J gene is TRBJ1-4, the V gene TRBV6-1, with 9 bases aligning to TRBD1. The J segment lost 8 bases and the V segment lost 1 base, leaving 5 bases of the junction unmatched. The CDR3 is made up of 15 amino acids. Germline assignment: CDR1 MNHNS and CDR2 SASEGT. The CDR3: CASSEGSGQGEKLFF. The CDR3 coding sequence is TGTGCCAGCAGTGAAGGGTCGGGACAGGGAGAAAAACTGTTTTTT.

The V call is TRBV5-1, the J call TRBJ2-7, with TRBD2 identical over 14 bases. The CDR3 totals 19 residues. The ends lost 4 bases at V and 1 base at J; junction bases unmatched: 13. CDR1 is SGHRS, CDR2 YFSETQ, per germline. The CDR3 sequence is CASSRSTGTSGSRSYEQYF. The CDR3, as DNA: TGCGCCAGCAGCCGTTCTACCGGGACTAGCGGGAGTCGGTCCTACGAGCAGTACTTC.

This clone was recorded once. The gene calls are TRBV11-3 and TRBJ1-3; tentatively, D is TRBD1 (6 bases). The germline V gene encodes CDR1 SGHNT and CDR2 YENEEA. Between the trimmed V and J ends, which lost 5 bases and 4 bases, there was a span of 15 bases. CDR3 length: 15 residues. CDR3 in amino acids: CASSISTGGGNTIYF. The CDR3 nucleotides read TGTGCCAGCAGCATCTCGACAGGCGGAGGAAACACCATATATTTT. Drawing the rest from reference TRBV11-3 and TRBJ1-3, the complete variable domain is EAGVVQSPRYKIIEKKQPVAFWCNPISGHNTLYWYLQNLGQGPELLIRYENEEAVDDSQLPKDRFSAERLKGVDSTLKIQPAELGDSAVYLCASSISTGGGNTIYFGEGSWLTVV.

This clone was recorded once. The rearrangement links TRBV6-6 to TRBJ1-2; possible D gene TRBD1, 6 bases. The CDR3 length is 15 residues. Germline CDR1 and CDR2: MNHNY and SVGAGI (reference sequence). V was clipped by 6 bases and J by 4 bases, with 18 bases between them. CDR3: CASRSPRGASYGYTF. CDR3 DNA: TGTGCCAGCAGATCCCCTCGGGGGGCTAGCTATGGCTACACCTTC.

CDR3 coding DNA: TGCGCCAGCAGCCCATCCGGGACAGGGTCTGGAAACACCATATATTTT. Amino acids: CASSPSGTGSGNTIYF. This chain connects TRBV4-1 to TRBJ1-3; 9 nucleotides agree with TRBD1. The ends lost 4 bases at V and 1 base at J; junction bases unmatched: 5. This CDR3 has 16 residues. Germline V CDR1 and CDR2: MGHRA, YSYEKL.

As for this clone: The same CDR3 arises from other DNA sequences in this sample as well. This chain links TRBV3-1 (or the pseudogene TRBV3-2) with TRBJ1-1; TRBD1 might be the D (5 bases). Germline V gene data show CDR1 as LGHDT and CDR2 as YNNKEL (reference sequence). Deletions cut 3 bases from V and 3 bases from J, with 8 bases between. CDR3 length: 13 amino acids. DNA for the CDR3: TGTGCCAGCAGCCAGGGGGGGGACACTGAAGCTTTCTTT. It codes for CASSQGGDTEAFF.

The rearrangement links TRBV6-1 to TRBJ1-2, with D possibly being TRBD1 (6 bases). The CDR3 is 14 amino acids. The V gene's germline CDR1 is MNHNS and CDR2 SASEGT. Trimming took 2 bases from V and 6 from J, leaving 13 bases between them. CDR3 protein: CASSERGRGHGYTF. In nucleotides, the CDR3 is TGTGCCAGCAGTGAACGAGGCAGGGGCCATGGCTACACCTTC.

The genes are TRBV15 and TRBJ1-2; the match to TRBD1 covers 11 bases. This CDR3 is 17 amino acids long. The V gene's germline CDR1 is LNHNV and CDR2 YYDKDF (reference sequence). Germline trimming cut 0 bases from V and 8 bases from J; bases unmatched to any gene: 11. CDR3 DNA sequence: TGTGCCACCAGCAGAGATTACCCGGTAGGGACAGGGGGAGGCTACACCTTC. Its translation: CATSRDYPVGTGGGYTF.

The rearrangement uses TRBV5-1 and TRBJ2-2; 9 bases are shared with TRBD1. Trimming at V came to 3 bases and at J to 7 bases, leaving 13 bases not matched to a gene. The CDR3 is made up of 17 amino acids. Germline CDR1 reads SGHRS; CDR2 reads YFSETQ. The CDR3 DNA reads TGCGCCAGCAGCTGGGCCCTCGGACAGGGGAGGGTCGGGGAGCTGTTTTTT. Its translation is CASSWALGQGRVGELFF.

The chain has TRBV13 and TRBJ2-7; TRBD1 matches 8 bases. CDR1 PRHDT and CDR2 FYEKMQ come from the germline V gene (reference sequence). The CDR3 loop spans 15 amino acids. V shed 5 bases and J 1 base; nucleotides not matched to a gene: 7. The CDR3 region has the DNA TGTGCCAGCAGCGTCGGGACAGGCCTTTCCTACGAGCAGTACTTC. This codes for CASSVGTGLSYEQYF.

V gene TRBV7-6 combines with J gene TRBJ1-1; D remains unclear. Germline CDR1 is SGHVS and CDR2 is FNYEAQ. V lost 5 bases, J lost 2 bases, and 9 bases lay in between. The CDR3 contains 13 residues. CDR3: CASSKLRNTEAFF. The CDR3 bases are TGTGCCAGCAGCAAACTTCGTAACACTGAAGCTTTCTTT. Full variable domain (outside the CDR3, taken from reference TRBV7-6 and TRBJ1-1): GAGVSQSPRYKVTKRGQDVALRCDPISGHVSLYWYRQALGQGPEFLTYFNYEAQQDKSGLPNDRFSAERPEGSISTLTIQRTEQRDSAMYRCASSKLRNTEAFFGQGTRLTVV.

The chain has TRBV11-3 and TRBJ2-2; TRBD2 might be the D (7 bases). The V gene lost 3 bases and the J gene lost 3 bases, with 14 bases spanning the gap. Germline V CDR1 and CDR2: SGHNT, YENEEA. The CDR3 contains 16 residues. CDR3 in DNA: TGTGCCAGCAGCTTCATGCAGGGGAGGGACACCGGGGAGCTGTTTTTT. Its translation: CASSFMQGRDTGELFF.

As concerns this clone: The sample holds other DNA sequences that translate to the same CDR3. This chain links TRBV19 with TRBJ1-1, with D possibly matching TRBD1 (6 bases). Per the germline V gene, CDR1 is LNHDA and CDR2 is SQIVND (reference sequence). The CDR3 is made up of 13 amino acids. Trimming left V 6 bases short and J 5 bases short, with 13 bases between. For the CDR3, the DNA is TGTGCCAGTAGACCAGGGGTGGGGACTGAAGCTTTCTTT. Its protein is CASRPGVGTEAFF.

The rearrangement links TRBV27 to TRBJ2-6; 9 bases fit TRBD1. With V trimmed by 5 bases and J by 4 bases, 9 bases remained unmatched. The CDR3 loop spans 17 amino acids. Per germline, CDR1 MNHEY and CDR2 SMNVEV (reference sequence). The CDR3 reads CASSPSQGAAGANVLTF. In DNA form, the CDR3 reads TGTGCCAGCAGTCCCTCACAGGGGGCTGCCGGGGCCAACGTCCTGACTTTC.